This T cell receptor beta chain was captured by sequencing in a study of shared clonotypes between healthy human individuals. Positive CCR7 selection of CD45RO-negative cells yielded the naive CD8 cells, and terminally differentiated effector memory CD45RA+ cells were excluded. Each of the donors was a healthy adult who was HIV-negative and had not had a recent acute infection or vaccination. In this sample, this clone turned up once. The CDR3 totals 13 residues. Trimming removed 5 bases at V and 1 base at J, with 9 bases between. CDR1 and CDR2 from the germline V gene are LNHDA and SQIVND (reference sequence). Clones were sequenced by immunoSEQ multiplex PCR, and TCRdb holds only the in-frame ones, with some missing. The table lists about 1.9 million clones, just over 90% of them singletons.

The chain links TRBV19 to TRBJ2-7; a possible D gene is TRBD2 (5 bases). This sequence originates from a man aged 18 to 29 in good health. Some clones in this sample may be carry-over from other donors' samples. The material sequenced was naive CD8+ T cells from PBMCs. The CDR3 DNA reads TGTGCCAGTAGTGAGGGTCAGTCCTACGAGCAGTACTTC. Its protein product is CASSEGQSYEQYF.